This T cell receptor beta chain was sequenced in a study of blood T cell repertoires in COVID-19. Study-wide context: From T cells, B-cell-depleted T cells, or PBMCs came the material, which was cDNA or gDNA.

Assay: immunoSEQ multiplex PCR; the TCRdb copy retains only in-frame clones and omits some. The sample holds hundreds of thousands of clones, 75% to 90% seen once. CDR1 is KGHDR, CDR2 SFDVKD, per germline. The V and J ends lost 4 bases and 4 bases respectively, with 9 bases between them. This CDR3 contains 13 residues. Study members were between roughly 18 and 89 years old and lived in roughly 24 US regions. J is TRBJ1-1 and V is TRBV24-1; no firm D call. The receptor comes from a middle-aged man who had recovered from COVID-19. The sample comprised PBMCs or T cells enriched from blood (not recorded which). Here the CDR3 DNA reads TGTGCCACCAGTGAAACACCTTTCACTGAAGCTTTCTTT. Translation: CATSETPFTEAFF.